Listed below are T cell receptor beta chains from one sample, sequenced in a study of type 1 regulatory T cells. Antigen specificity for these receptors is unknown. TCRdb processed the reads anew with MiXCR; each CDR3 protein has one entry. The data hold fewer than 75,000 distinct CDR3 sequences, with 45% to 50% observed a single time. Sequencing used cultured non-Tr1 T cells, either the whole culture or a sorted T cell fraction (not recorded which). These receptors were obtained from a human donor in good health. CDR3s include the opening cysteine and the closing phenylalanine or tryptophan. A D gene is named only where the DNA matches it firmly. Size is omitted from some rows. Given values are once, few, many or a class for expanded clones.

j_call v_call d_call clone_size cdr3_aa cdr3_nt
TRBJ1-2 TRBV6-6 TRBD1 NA CASSYSGQNYGYTF TGTGCCAGCAGTTACTCGGGACAGAACTATGGCTACACCTTC
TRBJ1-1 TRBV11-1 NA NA CASSLAWRDTEAFF TGTGCCAGCAGCTTAGCGTGGAGGGACACTGAAGCTTTCTTT
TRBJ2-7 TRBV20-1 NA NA CSAQLGLARFEQYF TGCAGTGCCCAATTAGGGCTAGCCCGCTTTGAGCAGTACTTC
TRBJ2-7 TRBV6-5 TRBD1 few CASRDNRGLYEQYF TGTGCCAGCAGAGACAACAGGGGGCTCTACGAGCAGTACTTC
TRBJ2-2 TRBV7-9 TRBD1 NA CASSLATQGANTGELFF TGTGCCAGCAGCTTAGCGACCCAGGGGGCCAACACCGGGGAGCTGTTTTTT
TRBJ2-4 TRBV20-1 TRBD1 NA CSARDRGRNIQYF TGCAGTGCTAGGGACAGGGGGCGCAACATTCAGTACTTC
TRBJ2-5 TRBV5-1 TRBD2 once CASSRTASGGAGETQYF TGCGCCAGCAGCCGAACCGCTAGCGGGGGGGCCGGCGAGACCCAGTACTTC
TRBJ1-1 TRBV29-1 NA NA CSVASRGTEAFF TGCAGCGTTGCCTCCCGGGGCACTGAAGCTTTCTTT
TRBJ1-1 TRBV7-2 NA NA CASSLRASGTRRGAFF TGTGCCAGCAGCTTAAGGGCCTCCGGGACCAGACGGGGGGCTTTCTTT
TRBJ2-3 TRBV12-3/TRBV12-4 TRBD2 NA CASSLLAGASTDTQYF TGTGCCAGCAGTTTACTAGCGGGCGCTAGCACAGATACGCAGTATTTT
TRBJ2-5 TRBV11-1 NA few CASSLDNYQETQYF TGTGCCAGCAGCTTGGACAACTACCAAGAGACCCAGTACTTC